Below, 17 T cell receptor beta chains from the same sample are listed, as sequenced in a study of OX40 agonist ivuxolimab in advanced cancers. Only in-frame clones appear in the TCRdb table, and some are missing; sequencing was by immunoSEQ multiplex PCR. The sample has 55,000 to 75,000 clones, more than 70% seen once; the top ten hold around 8.2%. The sequences come from CD4+ or CD8+ T cells sorted from blood, collected in a trial of the OX40 agonist ivuxolimab. These receptors were collected from an adult with an advanced solid tumor such as melanoma, head and neck, liver or kidney cancer.

The CDR3 protein is CASTKSDRGETQYF. CDR3 bases: TGTGCCAGCACCAAATCCGACAGGGGAGAGACCCAGTACTTC. The chain couples TRBV2 to TRBJ2-5; 8 positions match TRBD1. CDR1 is SNHLY, CDR2 FYNNEI, per germline. Trimming at V came to 7 bases and at J to 4 bases, leaving 8 bases not matched to a gene. The CDR3 has 14 residues.

The chain is built from TRBV28 and TRBJ2-3, with 7 bases aligning to TRBD1. CDR1 and CDR2 from the germline V gene are MDHEN and SYDVKM. This CDR3 has 16 residues. With 4 bases clipped from V and 0 bases from J, the junction kept 7 bases outside the gene matches. The CDR3 region has the DNA TGTGCCAGCAGTTATGCTCCGGGACAGAGCACAGATACGCAGTATTTT. It encodes CASSYAPGQSTDTQYF.

The rearrangement joins TRBV7-6 to TRBJ1-2, with 11 bases matching TRBD1. The CDR3 is 16 residues long. In germline, CDR1 is SGHVS, CDR2 FNYEAQ. J was trimmed by 8 bases and V by 4 bases; bases with no gene match: 12. Here the CDR3 reads CASSSALGGQGGGYTF. The CDR3 coding sequence is TGTGCCAGCAGCTCAGCCCTGGGGGGACAGGGGGGCGGCTACACCTTC.

J is TRBJ2-7 and V is TRBV28, with 10 bases lining up with TRBD2. The trim removed 5 bases at V and 1 base at J, leaving 5 bases unmatched. The germline gives CDR1 MDHEN, CDR2 SYDVKM. The CDR3 extends over 15 amino acids. The chain's CDR3 is CASSGRTSGSYEQYF. The CDR3 nucleotides read TGTGCCAGCAGTGGGAGGACTAGCGGATCCTACGAGCAGTACTTC.

This clone has more than one count but fewer than ten. The V gene is TRBV10-1, the J gene TRBJ2-1; D may match TRBD1 or TRBD2 (5 bases each). V lost 9 bases and J 5 bases, leaving 11 bases between the germline ends. This CDR3 region has 12 residues. Germline assignment: CDR1 WNHNN and CDR2 SYGVQD (reference sequence). CDR3 nucleotides: TGCGCCAGTCGGGACGCCGACAATGAGCAGTTCTTC. This gives the protein CASRDADNEQFF.

This clone was recorded once. The chain combines TRBV7-8 with TRBJ1-1, with 7 nucleotides matching TRBD1. The CDR3 extends over 18 amino acids. The ends lost 0 bases at V and 4 bases at J; junction bases unmatched: 14. The germline CDR1 and CDR2 sequences are SGHVS and FQNEAQ. CDR3 loop: CASSLAPPAATGSTEAFF. The CDR3 DNA reads as TGTGCCAGCAGCTTAGCCCCGCCGGCAGCGACAGGGAGCACTGAAGCTTTCTTT.

The chain has TRBV18 and TRBJ2-5; D may correspond to TRBD1 or TRBD2 (5 bases each). Germline CDR1 is KGHSH and CDR2 is LQKENI. Trimming took off 3 bases at V and 4 bases at J, with 15 bases between the two ends. The CDR3 spans 15 residues. The DNA of the CDR3 is TGTGCCAGCTCACCTGAGTCCGGGGCCCGAGAGACCCAGTACTTC. This sequence encodes CASSPESGARETQYF.

The table lists this clone with a few counts. The V and J genes are TRBV6-5 and TRBJ2-1; 10 bases align to TRBD1. Germline V lookup: CDR1 MNHEY, CDR2 SVGAGI. V lost 5 bases to trimming and J lost 12 bases; unmatched junction nucleotides: 7. The CDR3 is 13 amino acids. The CDR3 coding sequence is TGTGCCAGCAGTCTCGACAGGGGGCATGTGCAGTTCTTC. It codes for CASSLDRGHVQFF.

The gene calls are TRBV28 and TRBJ1-5; D is uncertain. The V end was cut by 2 bases, the J end by 1 base, with 9 bases between. CDR1 and CDR2 from the germline V gene are MDHEN and SYDVKM. This CDR3 is built from 15 residues. CDR3 sequence reads: CASSLPPASNQPQHF. DNA for the CDR3: TGTGCCAGCAGTTTACCCCCTGCAAGCAATCAGCCCCAGCATTTT.

The chain combines TRBV9 with TRBJ2-1; perhaps D is TRBD1 or TRBD2 (5 bases each). The CDR3 loop spans 14 amino acids. Deletions cut 0 bases from V and 10 bases from J, with 14 bases between. The germline V gene has CDR1 SGDLS and CDR2 YYNGEE. CDR3 region: CASSVEGTRAEQFF. CDR3 in DNA: TGTGCCAGCAGCGTAGAGGGGACCCGAGCGGAGCAGTTCTTC.

The chain uses TRBV7-9 and TRBJ2-2; D remains ambiguous. CDR3 length: 15 amino acids. Germline loops: CDR1 SEHNR, CDR2 FQNEAQ (reference sequence). The V and J ends lost 2 bases and 4 bases respectively, with 11 bases between them. The CDR3 loop reads CASSLLVGSTGELFF. The CDR3 nucleotides read TGTGCCAGCAGCTTACTTGTAGGTTCCACCGGGGAGCTGTTTTTT.

The chain recombines TRBV7-2 with TRBJ2-1; D not resolved. Trimming removed 2 bases at V and 4 bases at J, with 9 bases between. The CDR3 is made up of 14 amino acids. Germline-derived CDR1 and CDR2 are SGHTA and FQGNSA. CDR3 in amino acids: CASSLSIGYNEQFF. The CDR3 DNA reads as TGTGCCAGCAGCTTATCCATAGGGTACAATGAGCAGTTCTTC. The entire variable domain, with the rest obtained from reference TRBV7-2 and TRBJ2-1, is as follows: GAGVSQSPSNKVTEKGKDVELRCDPISGHTALYWYRQSLGQGLEFLIYFQGNSAPDKSGLPSDRFSAERTGGSVSTLTIQRTQQEDSAVYLCASSLSIGYNEQFFGPGTRLTVL.

The chain has TRBV2 and TRBJ2-7, with TRBD2 as a possible D gene (8 bases). V dropped 4 bases and J dropped 1 base, with 14 bases sitting between them. The germline V gene encodes CDR1 SNHLY and CDR2 FYNNEI. The CDR3 runs 15 residues. The CDR3 loop is CASSAGGGPSYEQYF. In DNA, the CDR3 is TGTGCCAGCAGTGCGGGAGGGGGCCCATCCTACGAGCAGTACTTC.

The genes are TRBV2 and TRBJ1-2; D not resolved. V gave up 2 bases and J gave up 2 bases, with 12 bases separating them. The CDR3 extends over 15 amino acids. Germline loops: CDR1 SNHLY, CDR2 FYNNEI. In nucleotides, the CDR3 is TGTGCCAGCAGTGAACCCTCCCGGGTCAACTATGGCTACACCTTC. Encoded protein: CASSEPSRVNYGYTF.

The chain couples TRBV6-5 to TRBJ2-3; D might be TRBD2 (6 bases). This CDR3 has 13 amino acids. V dropped 7 bases and J dropped 6 bases, with 14 bases sitting between them. CDR1 is MNHEY, CDR2 SVGAGI, per germline. The CDR3 DNA is TGTGCCAGCACTAGCGTCCCGGGGGATACGCAGTATTTT. It specifies CASTSVPGDTQYF.

The rearrangement joins TRBV29-1 to TRBJ2-7; a possible D gene is TRBD2 (5 bases). This CDR3 is built from 17 residues. CDR1 SQVTM and CDR2 ANQGSEA come from the germline V gene. V was trimmed by 4 bases and J by 2 bases, leaving 24 bases between them. The CDR3 DNA is TGCAGCGTTGTATCCCCCATTGCGGACCACGGGACCTACGAGCAGTACTTC. It encodes CSVVSPIADHGTYEQYF.

Concerning this clone itself: One end of the junction fails to match germline, which may point to a read error. The chain couples TRBV7-2 to TRBJ2-1; 14 positions match TRBD2. Germline V CDR1 and CDR2: SGHTA, FQGNSA. The CDR3 totals 14 residues. CDR3 sequence: CASSTGGLAGERFF. DNA of the CDR3: TGTGCCAGCAGCACCGGGGGACTAGCGGGAGAGCGGTTCTTC.